The sequence of this T cell receptor (beta chain) was determined in a study of shared clonotypes between healthy human individuals (dated by TCRdb to 2018 to 2020). Concerning the study at large: Three men and a couple of women, aged 18 to 49 years, made up the cohort. For each donor, CD4 naive and CD4 memory were each run on three plates, CD8 naive on two plates, and CD8 memory on one plate. Blood TCR repertoires of roughly five healthy adults were deeply sequenced to estimate repertoire size and the extent of clonotype sharing between individuals. To increase sequencing depth and limit assay-specific biases, different laboratories used diverse techniques to prepare libraries and sequence TCR repertoires. Each donor's leukapheresis produced roughly between roughly 0.85 and 10 billion PBMCs. Study-level results and caveats: Pairwise subsampling led to the expectation that sequencing depth would affect the degree of clonotype sharing among donors. Naive subsets generally had larger estimated clonotype richness than memory subsets did. Clonotypes shared by all four sorted-subset donors showed higher generation probabilities than non-shared clonotypes. Sampling was restricted to blood, and TCR repertoires in tissues likely differ from the TCR repertoires found in blood. The small number of donors limited the genetic and exposure-history diversity represented. Rarefaction of sorted-subset datasets indicated incomplete sequencing despite the large sequencing depth. Sharing across a few donors was observed for around 5% of naive CD4, 3.5% of naive CD8, 2% to 2.5% of memory CD4, and about 0.4% of memory CD8 clonotypes.

Taken from the germline V gene, the CDR1 and CDR2 loops are ENHRY and SYGVKD. Spanning cysteine to phenylalanine, the CDR3 consists of 15 amino acids. The only DNA kept is the CDR3, 45 bases in frame from the first base. Relative to germline, V is missing 6 bases and J is missing 6 bases, with 10 bases of the junction outside any gene match. For this clone: Its antigen is still unknown. No much larger clone exists at a distance of one base, and base qualities are not known.

Donors were healthy HIV-negative adults with no recently reported acute infections or vaccinations. Every donor was a Caucasian adult living in Nashville, Tennessee, USA. The CD8 memory samples were a combination of magnetically selected CD45RO+ cells and CCR7-negative CD45RA+ effector memory (TemRA) cells. After blood collection by leukapheresis, PBMCs were isolated using Ficoll-Histopaque density gradient centrifugation and then cryopreserved in the vapor phase of liquid nitrogen. Analytical flow cytometry was used to check the purity and quantity of each magnetically sorted T cell population. Genomic DNA was isolated from each sorted fraction and quantified by UV absorbance on a Nanodrop 2000c. Using the deep immunoSEQ assay, TCR CDR3 regions were amplified from genomic DNA by multiplex PCR. Genomic DNA extracted from each cell subset was distributed evenly over all wells of several immunoSEQ 96-well plates, and each plate served as one replicate. For sorted subsets, each replicate PCR was loaded with 200 to 250 ng genomic DNA, equivalent to about 30,000 T cell genomes. The purified libraries were quantified using a Qubit 3.0 fluorometer, sized with a Bioanalyzer 2100, and then quantified again using the KAPA Library Quantification kit. Every immunoSEQ 96-well plate was sequenced on a separate single-read 150-cycle Illumina NextSeq 550 flow cell. The published analysis was carried out like this. The immunoSEQ output contained only junctional sequences without quality scores, so filtering could not match that applied to full-length reads. Sequences were annotated with PyIR, a Python wrapper for IgBLAST v1.9, using IMGT germline references to assign V/J genes and CDR3. Reads were removed for weak V/J assignments (E-value above 1e-6), missing CDR3, stop codons, out-of-frame junctions, or ambiguous translated residues. V3J clonotypes were defined as sequences sharing an identical inferred V gene, J gene, and CDR3 amino acid sequence. The percentage overlap between two repertoires was calculated by dividing the number of shared unique clonotypes by the size of the smaller repertoire. RTK rarefaction, the Chao1 estimator, and Recon v2.1 estimates of unobserved clonotypes were used to assess repertoire richness. For all TCRbeta clonotypes obtained by the gDNA method from a few donors, generation probabilities were computed with OLGA. TCRdb obtained this table from immuneACCESS and retained in-frame rearrangements with V and J assigned. These tables miss some clones; where compared with another copy, unresolved V genes account for less than half of the shortfall, and the remainder is unexplained. V, J and clone size reflect that table, while D and trimming were determined from the DNA. In all, the sample holds hundreds of thousands of clones, and around 87% of those were seen once. The ten largest account for under 20% of the sample.

The V and J segments used are TRBV10-3 and TRBJ2-3, with 9 bases matching TRBD1. The sequence derives from a man aged 18 to 35 in good health. Material for sequencing was memory CD8+ T cells sorted from blood. The cell subset or site label of this sample denotes: CD45RO+ cells pooled with CCR7-negative TemRA cells. The nucleotides are TGTGCCATCAGAAACCGGGACAGGGACATCGATACGCAGTATTTT. This is translated as CAIRNRDRDIDTQYF.